Below, one TCR beta chain is given with its context. Its antigen is as yet unknown. Beta-chain TCR cDNA was generated via 5'RACE template switching with UMIs. TCRdb re-analyzed the 5' RACE reads; it lists each CDR3 protein once, without DNA. This sample's clone table lists roughly 380,000 distinct CDR3 sequences. The CDR3 contains 15 residues. Germline CDR1 and CDR2: SGHDT and YYEEEE. These data come from a study of T cells expressing NK-cell markers. Study observations and caveats: These clonotypes, the leaders elsewhere, also led the CD3+CD56-NKG2C+ fraction in a few donors.

Sequenced material: blood T cells: a sorted CD56 or NKG2C T cell subset, CD4+ or CD8+ T cells, or bulk PBMC T cells (not recorded which). The clonotype comes from a man aged 18 to 70 in good health. V gene TRBV5-6 combines with J gene TRBJ1-4; no DNA is available, so the TRBD1 call from TCRdb remains unchecked. This CDR3 reads CASSLKAGANEKLFF. The whole variable domain, filled in from reference TRBV5-6 and TRBJ1-4, reads DAGVTQSPTHLIKTRGQQVTLRCSPKSGHDTVSWYQQALGQGPQFIFQYYEEEERQRGNFPDRFSGHQFPNYSSELNVNALLLGDSALYLCASSLKAGANEKLFFGSGTQLSVL.